This is a list of T cell receptor beta chains from one sample in a study of blood T cell repertoires in COVID-19. Profiling relied on immunoSEQ multiplex PCR, and the TCRdb table lists in-frame clones only, not all of them. The table lists about 140,000 clones, around four fifths of them singletons. Material: PBMCs or T cells enriched from blood (not recorded which). Source of these receptors: a woman in her forties who had recovered from COVID-19. CDR3s include the opening cysteine and the closing phenylalanine or tryptophan. A D gene is named only where the DNA matches it firmly. Clone size is shown for a subset of rows, as once, few, many or a class of expanded clone.

j_call clone_size d_call v_call cdr3_aa cdr3_nt
TRBJ1-5 . . TRBV19 CASSTTWGGAGNQPQHF TGTGCCAGTAGTACTACCTGGGGGGGCGCCGGAAATCAGCCCCAGCATTTT
TRBJ1-2 . . TRBV10-3 CAISAQGNYGYTF TGTGCCATCAGTGCTCAGGGCAACTATGGCTACACCTTC
TRBJ2-3 . . TRBV5-1 CASSPGPRGGDTQYF TGCGCCAGCAGCCCCGGCCCCCGCGGCGGAGATACGCAGTATTTT
TRBJ2-1 . . TRBV7-3 CASSLDRNNEQFF TGTGCCAGCAGCTTAGACAGAAACAATGAGCAGTTCTTC
TRBJ2-2 . TRBD2 TRBV24-1 CATSDLPPTSGPNTGELFF TGTGCCACCAGTGATTTGCCCCCCACTAGCGGGCCGAACACCGGGGAGCTGTTTTTT
TRBJ2-2 . . TRBV14 CASSPIQGTGELFF TGTGCCAGCAGCCCTATACAGGGAACCGGGGAGCTGTTTTTT
TRBJ1-2 . TRBD1 TRBV24-1 CATSETGAFRGYTF TGTGCCACCAGTGAAACAGGGGCGTTTCGTGGCTACACCTTC
TRBJ2-2 . . TRBV30 CAWRIQGTGELFF TGTGCCTGGAGGATACAGGGCACCGGGGAGCTGTTTTTT
TRBJ2-2 . . TRBV18 CASSPLGVANTGELFF TGTGCCAGCTCCCCCCTGGGCGTCGCGAACACCGGGGAGCTGTTTTTT
TRBJ1-1 . . TRBV15 CATSRGSAKGTEAFF TGTGCCACCAGCAGGGGTTCGGCGAAGGGGACTGAAGCTTTCTTT
TRBJ1-1 . . TRBV18 CASSPGPTTEAFF TGTGCCAGCTCACCTGGTCCAACTACTGAAGCTTTCTTT
TRBJ2-3 . . TRBV14 CASSQVLTGSDTQYF TGTGCCAGCAGCCAAGTGTTAACAGGGTCGGATACGCAGTATTTT
TRBJ1-3 . TRBD1 TRBV6-4 CASSDSRTGPSGNTIYF TGTGCCAGCAGTGACTCGAGGACAGGGCCCTCTGGAAACACCATATATTTT
TRBJ1-1 . TRBD1 TRBV15 CATSSSDRAPEAFF TGTGCCACCAGCAGCTCGGACAGGGCTCCTGAAGCTTTCTTT
TRBJ1-6 . . TRBV2 CASSVDRINSPLHF TGTGCCAGCAGCGTAGACAGGATTAATTCACCCCTCCACTTT
TRBJ2-5 . TRBD2 TRBV30 CAWTLTGTSSSTQYF TGTGCCTGGACCCTAACCGGGACTAGCTCCTCCACCCAGTACTTC
TRBJ1-2 . TRBD1 TRBV5-4 CASSLPSGQGYYGYTF TGTGCCAGCAGCCTACCTTCGGGACAGGGGTACTATGGCTACACCTTC
TRBJ1-3 . . TRBV3-1/TRBV3-2 CASSQDSLLGALGNTIYF TGTGCCAGCAGCCAAGATTCCCTTTTAGGGGCACTCGGAAACACCATATATTTT
TRBJ1-2 . . TRBV18 CASSPGTPYGYTF TGTGCCAGCTCCCCCGGGACACCCTATGGCTACACCTTC
TRBJ2-3 . TRBD2 TRBV11-3 CASSLGLADYTDTQYF TGTGCCAGCAGCTTGGGACTAGCGGATTACACAGATACGCAGTATTTT
TRBJ2-1 once . TRBV19 CASSHRDSYNEQFF TGTGCCAGTAGTCACCGGGACTCATACAATGAGCAGTTCTTC
TRBJ1-2 . . TRBV28 CASHPGYGRNYGYTF TGTGCCAGCCATCCCGGGTACGGGAGGAACTATGGCTACACCTTC
TRBJ1-1 once TRBD1 TRBV7-9 CASSESDRGKAFF TGTGCCAGCAGCGAGTCCGACAGGGGTAAAGCTTTCTTT
TRBJ1-2 . TRBD1 TRBV29-1 CSVETAQGDYGYTF TGCAGCGTTGAGACGGCACAGGGGGACTATGGCTACACCTTC
TRBJ2-2 few . TRBV18 CASSPPTVPGELFF TGTGCCAGCTCACCACCTACAGTCCCCGGGGAGCTGTTTTTT
TRBJ2-1 . TRBD2 TRBV11-3 CASSVGRTSGIVYNEQFF TGTGCCAGCAGCGTGGGGAGGACTAGCGGGATTGTTTACAATGAGCAGTTCTTC
TRBJ2-1 few TRBD2 TRBV29-1 CSVVSGTSGGLSSYNEQFF TGCAGCGTTGTTTCGGGGACTAGCGGGGGACTCAGCTCCTACAATGAGCAGTTCTTC
TRBJ2-5 few . TRBV19 CASSIGRSGETQYF TGTGCCAGTAGTATAGGCAGGTCGGGGGAGACCCAGTACTTC
TRBJ1-2 . . TRBV19 CASSIHAEGDYGYTF TGTGCCAGTAGTATTCATGCGGAAGGGGATTATGGCTACACCTTC
TRBJ2-1 once TRBD1 TRBV27 CASSLGTLAGGNEQFF TGTGCCAGCAGCTTAGGGACCCTGGCAGGGGGCAATGAGCAGTTCTTC
TRBJ2-7 . TRBD2 TRBV4-1 CASSQPAAGVYEQYF TGCGCCAGCAGCCAGCCTGCAGCGGGGGTTTACGAGCAGTACTTC
TRBJ2-7 . TRBD1 TRBV6-1 CASSDETGKGYEQYF TGTGCCAGCAGTGATGAGACAGGGAAGGGCTACGAGCAGTACTTC
TRBJ2-3 . . TRBV3-1/TRBV3-2 CASSGRASDTQYF TGTGCCAGCAGCGGGAGAGCCTCAGATACGCAGTATTTT
TRBJ2-6 . TRBD1 TRBV18 CASSQTPGQGLLSGANVLTF TGTGCCAGCTCACAAACCCCGGGACAGGGGCTTCTCTCTGGGGCCAACGTCCTGACTTTC
TRBJ1-1 . . TRBV18 CASSPPPGNTEAFF TGTGCCAGCTCACCCCCGCCGGGAAACACTGAAGCTTTCTTT
TRBJ2-6 . TRBD2 TRBV2 CASKTGTKGANVLTF TGTGCCAGCAAGACTGGGACTAAGGGGGCCAACGTCCTGACTTTC
TRBJ1-6 . . TRBV5-6 CASSLTGNNSPLHF TGTGCCAGCAGCTTGACAGGAAACAATTCACCCCTCCACTTT
TRBJ1-1 . . TRBV19 CASSSTSNTEAFF TGTGCCAGTAGTTCCACAAGTAACACTGAAGCTTTCTTT
TRBJ2-5 . TRBD2 TRBV27 CASRPLAGGQETQYF TGTGCCAGCAGACCGTTGGCGGGGGGGCAAGAGACCCAGTACTTC
TRBJ2-1 . . TRBV25-1 CASRGDSYNEQFF TGTGCCAGCAGGGGCGACAGTTACAATGAGCAGTTCTTC
TRBJ1-5 . TRBD1 TRBV19 CASSIAQGADQPQHF TGTGCCAGTAGTATTGCACAGGGGGCGGATCAGCCCCAGCATTTT
TRBJ2-2 . TRBD1 TRBV13 CASSPRQGAVTGELFF TGTGCCAGCAGCCCACGACAGGGGGCTGTCACCGGGGAGCTGTTTTTT
TRBJ2-2 once . TRBV15 CATSRDIRANTGELFF TGTGCCACCAGCAGAGATATCAGGGCGAACACCGGGGAGCTGTTTTTT
TRBJ1-6 . . TRBV29-1 CSVATGTHSPLHF TGCAGCGTTGCTACAGGGACCCATTCACCCCTCCACTTT
TRBJ2-7 . . TRBV27 CASSFGGTYEQYF TGTGCCAGCAGTTTCGGGGGTACCTACGAGCAGTACTTC
TRBJ1-2 . . TRBV6-5 CASRRTGNNYGYTF TGTGCCAGCAGAAGGACGGGAAATAACTATGGCTACACCTTC
TRBJ2-1 . TRBD2 TRBV7-9 CASSLDGGSYEQFF TGTGCCAGCAGCTTAGACGGCGGGAGCTATGAGCAGTTCTTC